These 10 T cell receptor beta chains were all obtained from the same sample, sequenced in a study of blood T cell repertoires in COVID-19. Profiled with immunoSEQ multiplex PCR; TCRdb holds only in-frame clones, not every one. The data show 70,000 to 95,000 clones, approximately 80% seen once. Sequencing input: peripheral blood. The receptors were gathered from a human donor in a cohort sampled during active COVID-19.

This chain links TRBV5-5 with TRBJ1-6, with TRBD1 as a possible D gene (5 bases). The CDR3 sequence is 16 residues long. Trimming stripped 3 bases from V and 4 bases from J, with 14 bases between. CDR1 is SGHKS and CDR2 is YYEKEE in the germline V gene (reference sequence). CDR3 amino acids: CASSSTLGGYNSPLHF. The CDR3 DNA sequence: TGTGCCAGCAGCTCGACCCTGGGGGGGTATAATTCACCCCTCCACTTT.

This clone was counted only a few times. The J gene is TRBJ1-6, the V gene TRBV5-6; possibly TRBD1 for D (6 bases). Germline-derived CDR1 and CDR2 are SGHDT and YYEEEE. V was cut by 3 bases and J by 8 bases, with 12 bases left in between. This CDR3 region has 14 residues. The CDR3 bases are TGTGCCAGCAGCTGGGGGACACCAGATTCACCCCTCCACTTT. Translated, it gives CASSWGTPDSPLHF.

The genes are TRBV11-2 and TRBJ2-1, with unresolved D. The CDR3 is made up of 15 amino acids. The V and J ends lost 0 bases and 4 bases respectively, with 10 bases between them. Germline V CDR1 and CDR2: SGHAT, FQNNGV. In nucleotides, the CDR3 is TGTGCCAGCAGCTTAGAGATCTCGGGTTACAATGAGCAGTTCTTC. Protein: CASSLEISGYNEQFF.

The V and J genes are TRBV5-4 and TRBJ2-3, with TRBD2 matching 10 bases. CDR1 and CDR2 (germline): SGHNT, YYREEE (reference sequence). The V segment lost 4 bases and the J segment 2 bases; nucleotides outside the gene matches: 13. The CDR3 totals 18 residues. The DNA of the CDR3 is TGTGCCAGCAGCCTGGACCCAATAGCGGGGGGCCCCACAGATACGCAGTATTTT. It is translated as CASSLDPIAGGPTDTQYF.

As regards this clone: At the DNA level, this CDR3 is encoded by other sequences in the same sample as well. V and J are TRBV5-8 and TRBJ1-2; 8 positions agree with TRBD1. With V trimmed by 0 bases and J by 4 bases, 2 bases remained unmatched. The CDR3 has 14 residues. Germline V gives CDR1 SGHTS, CDR2 YDEGEE. The CDR3 sequence: CASSLVGQGYGYTF. CDR3 DNA: TGTGCCAGCAGCTTGGTAGGACAGGGCTATGGCTACACCTTC.

The chain couples TRBV7-8 to TRBJ1-2; weak D call: TRBD1 (5 bases). V shed 5 bases and J shed 3 bases, with 22 bases lying between them. The CDR3 runs 17 residues. CDR1 and CDR2 from the germline V gene are SGHVS and FQNEAQ. DNA for the CDR3: TGTGCCAGCAGCCCCGGTTTTTTAAGGGGTACTTACTATGGCTACACCTTC. Its protein product is CASSPGFLRGTYYGYTF.

In its sample, this clone was seen a few times. The chain combines TRBV2 with TRBJ1-5; 7 nucleotides match TRBD1. The trim removed 7 bases at V and 2 bases at J, leaving 11 bases unmatched. CDR3 length: 16 amino acids. The germline V gene encodes CDR1 SNHLY and CDR2 FYNNEI. The DNA for the CDR3 is TGTGCCAGCAACCAATTAGGGGGCATGGGCAATCAGCCCCAGCATTTT. The encoded protein is CASNQLGGMGNQPQHF.

The V call is TRBV7-9, the J call TRBJ1-4; D gene ambiguous. Germline-derived CDR1 and CDR2 are SEHNR and FQNEAQ (reference sequence). The CDR3 is made up of 16 amino acids. Trimming removed 4 bases from V and 8 bases from J, with 20 bases in between. The CDR3 DNA follows: TGTGCCAGCAGCTCGGATTCTGCGCTGACTGAGGAAAAACTGTTTTTT. Its translation is CASSSDSALTEEKLFF.

The V call is TRBV5-4, the J call TRBJ2-5; TRBD1 aligns across 7 bases. This CDR3 comprises 14 residues. The germline V gene encodes CDR1 SGHNT and CDR2 YYREEE (reference sequence). V trimming: 2 bases; J trimming: 2 bases; junction bases outside the gene matches: 3. In DNA, the CDR3 is TGTGCCAGCAGCTTCGCCAGGGGGCAAGAGACCCAGTACTTC. This encodes CASSFARGQETQYF.

This clone is a singleton in its sample. The rearrangement joins TRBV6-5 to TRBJ2-1, with TRBD2 matching over 9 bases. The V gene end was trimmed by 0 bases and the J gene end by 7 bases; junction bases not matched to a gene: 4. Germline-derived CDR1 and CDR2 are MNHEY and SVGAGI. The CDR3 loop spans 15 amino acids. CDR3 DNA sequence: TGTGCCAGCAGTTACTCTAGCGGGGGAGGTAATGAGCAGTTCTTC. Translation gives CASSYSSGGGNEQFF.